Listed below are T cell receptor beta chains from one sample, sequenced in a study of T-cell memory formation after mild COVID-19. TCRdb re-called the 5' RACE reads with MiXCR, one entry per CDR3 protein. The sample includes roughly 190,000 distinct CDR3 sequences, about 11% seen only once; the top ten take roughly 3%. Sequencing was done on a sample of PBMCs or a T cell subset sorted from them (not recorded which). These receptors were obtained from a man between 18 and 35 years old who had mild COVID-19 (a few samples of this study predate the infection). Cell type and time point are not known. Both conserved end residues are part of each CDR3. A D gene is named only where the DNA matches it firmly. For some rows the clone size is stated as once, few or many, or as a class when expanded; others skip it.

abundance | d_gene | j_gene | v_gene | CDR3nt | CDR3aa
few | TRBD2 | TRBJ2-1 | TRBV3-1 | TGTGCCAGCAGCCAAGATTTAGCGGGGTACAATGAGCAGTTCTTC | CASSQDLAGYNEQFF
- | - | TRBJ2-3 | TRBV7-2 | TGTGCCAGCAGCCCCCCGGTCACAGATACGCAGTATTTT | CASSPPVTDTQYF
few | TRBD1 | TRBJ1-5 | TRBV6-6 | TGTGCCAGCGTCCTACGGGGACAGGTTTATAGCAATCAGCCCCAGCATTTT | CASVLRGQVYSNQPQHF
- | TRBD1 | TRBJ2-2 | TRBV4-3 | TGCGCCAGCAGCCAAGTGCCGGGACAGGGGGGGTCCGGGGAGCTGTTTTTT | CASSQVPGQGGSGELFF
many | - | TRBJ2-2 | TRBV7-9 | TGTGCCAGCAGCTTATCGGCCCACACCGGGGAGCTGTTTTTT | CASSLSAHTGELFF
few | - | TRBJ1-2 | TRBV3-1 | TGTGCCAGCAGCCGCCGGGCAGCTAACTATGGCTACACCTTC | CASSRRAANYGYTF
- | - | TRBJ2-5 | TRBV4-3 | TGCGCCAGCAGCCAAGATCGATTGGGATGGGAGACCCAGTACTTC | CASSQDRLGWETQYF
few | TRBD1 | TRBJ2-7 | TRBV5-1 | TGCGCCAGCAGCCCGCGAGGGGACAGCACCTACGAGCAGTACTTC | CASSPRGDSTYEQYF
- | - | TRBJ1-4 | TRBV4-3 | TGCGCCACCGGAGACAGGAATGAAAAACTGTTTTTT | CATGDRNEKLFF
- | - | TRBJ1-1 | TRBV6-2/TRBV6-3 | TGTGCCAGCAGTGGGCCGGACAGAACTGAAGCTTTCTTT | CASSGPDRTEAFF
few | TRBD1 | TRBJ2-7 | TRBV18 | TGTGCCAGCTCACCCGGGACAGCGCAAGAGCAGTACTTC | CASSPGTAQEQYF
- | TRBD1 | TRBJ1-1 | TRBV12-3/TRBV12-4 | TGTGCCAGCAGTTTACGTGAGGACAGGGCAACTGAAGCTTTCTTT | CASSLREDRATEAFF
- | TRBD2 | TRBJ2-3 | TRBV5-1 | TGCGCCAGCAGACTGAACACGGGGGGGCTTGCAGATACGCAGTATTTT | CASRLNTGGLADTQYF
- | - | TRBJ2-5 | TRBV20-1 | TGCAGTGTTAACCCCCCGGGCCAAGAGACCCAGTACTTC | CSVNPPGQETQYF
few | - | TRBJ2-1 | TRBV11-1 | TGTGCCAGCAGCTTATCGGCAGGCTCCTACAATGAGCAGTTCTTC | CASSLSAGSYNEQFF
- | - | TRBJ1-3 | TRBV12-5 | TGTGCTAGTGGTCCCCGCCGCCAGCTAGGGATCTCTGGAAACACCATATATTTT | CASGPRRQLGISGNTIYF
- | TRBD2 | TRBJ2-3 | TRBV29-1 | TGCAGCGTTGAAGATCGCGCACTAGCGGGGGGGGAACGGTATTTT | CSVEDRALAGGERYF